This TCR beta chain was observed in a study of T cell changes during pregnancy in multiple sclerosis. TCRdb's copy holds only in-frame clones and misses some; the assay was immunoSEQ multiplex PCR. The sample has about 66,000 clones, around nine tenths seen once. The receptor's source is a female donor with multiple sclerosis, enrolled in a pregnancy study. Sequenced material: CD8+ T cells from peripheral blood mononuclear cells, taken before pregnancy.

The CDR3 here is CASSVEEGAYEQYF. DNA for the CDR3: TGTGCCAGCAGCGTAGAAGAGGGGGCTTACGAGCAGTACTTC. The chain employs TRBV9 and TRBJ2-7; 7 nucleotides line up with TRBD1. This CDR3 comprises 14 residues. V was clipped by 0 bases and J by 4 bases; unmatched bases: 4. Germline V gene data show CDR1 as SGDLS and CDR2 as YYNGEE.